The 14 T cell receptor beta chains below come from one sample, sequenced in a study of cytomegalovirus exposure and HLA in healthy donors. Repertoires were generated with immunoSEQ multiplex PCR, while TCRdb's copy carries only in-frame clones and drops some. The sample includes about 360,000 clones, 75% to 90% of them seen just once. The sequenced sample was PBMCs. These receptors originate from a woman under 30 in good health and CMV-seronegative.

This clone was counted between two and nine times. The rearrangement uses TRBV2 and TRBJ2-7; 14 bases agree with TRBD2. CDR3 size: 14 residues. J lost 5 bases, V lost 6 bases, and 3 bases had no gene match. Germline V lookup: CDR1 SNHLY, CDR2 FYNNEI. The CDR3: CASRGLAGVNEQYF. The CDR3 bases are TGTGCCAGCAGGGGACTAGCGGGAGTGAACGAGCAGTACTTC.

V gene TRBV4-1 combines with J gene TRBJ1-1; weak D call: TRBD1 (5 bases). Germline V gene data show CDR1 as MGHRA and CDR2 as YSYEKL. The CDR3 is made up of 13 amino acids. V was shortened by 4 bases and J by 11 bases, with 17 bases between the two germline ends. The CDR3 region has the DNA TGCGCCAGCAGCCCACAAGGCCCAGGGTTTGCTTTCTTT. Translating it yields CASSPQGPGFAFF.

This clone was detected a few times. V usage is TRBV2 and J usage is TRBJ1-5; D is ambiguous. Trimming shortened V by 7 bases and J by 0 bases, and 13 bases separated the two germline ends. The V gene's germline CDR1 is SNHLY and CDR2 FYNNEI. This CDR3 region has 15 residues. The CDR3 is CASTPRLNSNQPQHF. The CDR3 bases are TGTGCCAGCACCCCTCGACTAAATAGCAATCAGCCCCAGCATTTT. The full variable domain, in which reference TRBV2 and TRBJ1-5 provide the parts outside the CDR3, is EPEVTQTPSHQVTQMGQEVILRCVPISNHLYFYWYRQILGQKVEFLVSFYNNEISEKSEIFDDQFSVERPDGSNFTLKIRSTKLEDSAMYFCASTPRLNSNQPQHFGDGTRLSIL.

The rearrangement links TRBV29-1 to TRBJ2-3; a weak D match, TRBD1 (5 bases). CDR1 SQVTM and CDR2 ANQGSEA come from the germline V gene. The length of the CDR3 is 14 residues. V lost 6 bases, J lost 3 bases, and 16 bases lay in between. CDR3 nucleotide sequence: TGCAGCGTCCACGCCAGGGTCTTAACAGATACGCAGTATTTT. The encoded protein is CSVHARVLTDTQYF.

The chain employs TRBV6-6 and TRBJ2-5; 12 positions agree with TRBD2. Per the germline V gene, CDR1 is MNHNY and CDR2 is SVGAGI (reference sequence). J gave up 5 bases and V 2 bases, and 6 bases lay outside the gene matches. The CDR3 covers 16 residues. DNA for the CDR3: TGTGCCAGCAGTTACCTAGCGGGAGGGGGGTTGGAGACCCAGTACTTC. It is translated as CASSYLAGGGLETQYF.

The J gene is TRBJ2-7, the V gene TRBV4-1; TRBD2 aligns across 10 bases. V trimming: 0 bases; J trimming: 3 bases; junction bases outside the gene matches: 5. CDR3 length: 16 residues. Germline CDR1 reads MGHRA; CDR2 reads YSYEKL. CDR3 sequence (DNA): TGCGCCAGCAGCCAAGATGGACTAGCGGCAAGCTACGAGCAGTACTTC. Protein: CASSQDGLAASYEQYF.

The gene calls are TRBV30 and TRBJ2-7, with 10 bases matching TRBD2. The CDR3 totals 13 residues. V dropped 0 bases and J dropped 6; count of bases not matched to a gene: 2. Germline CDR1 is GTSNPN and CDR2 is SVGIG (reference sequence). The CDR3 is CAWSVLAGLEQYF. In DNA, the CDR3 is TGTGCCTGGAGTGTACTAGCGGGGCTCGAGCAGTACTTC.

V and J are TRBV6-1 and TRBJ2-7; 7 bases align to TRBD1. This CDR3 is 12 amino acids long. Germline V gene data show CDR1 as MNHNS and CDR2 as SASEGT. Unmatched junction bases numbered 0, after V lost 7 bases and J lost 0 bases. The CDR3 bases are TGTGCCAGCACAGGGGGCTCCTACGAGCAGTACTTC. Translated: CASTGGSYEQYF.

J is TRBJ2-3 and V is TRBV6-5; no firm D call. From germline, CDR1 is MNHEY and CDR2 SVGAGI. Trimming took 2 bases from V and 4 from J, leaving 10 bases between them. The CDR3 is made up of 14 amino acids. Here the CDR3 DNA reads TGTGCCAGCAGTTACCACAGCCCTCCAGATACGCAGTATTTT. It codes for CASSYHSPPDTQYF.

V and J are TRBV2 and TRBJ2-1, with 12 bases aligning to TRBD2. Unmatched junction bases numbered 4, after V lost 9 bases and J lost 7 bases. CDR1 SNHLY and CDR2 FYNNEI come from the germline V gene. The CDR3 extends over 13 amino acids. CDR3 sequence reads: CARAGTSGNEQFF. CDR3 DNA sequence: TGTGCCAGGGCCGGGACTAGCGGGAATGAGCAGTTCTTC.

The chain carries TRBV2 and TRBJ2-1, with 9 bases matching TRBD2. CDR1 is SNHLY and CDR2 is FYNNEI in the germline V gene. Trimming took 7 bases from V and 8 from J; bases not matched to a gene: 12. This CDR3 contains 15 residues. The CDR3 loop is CASTPGGGGVDEQFF. As DNA, the CDR3 is TGTGCCAGCACCCCGGGGGGCGGGGGGGTCGATGAGCAGTTCTTC.

This chain connects TRBV28 to TRBJ2-1, with 14 nucleotides matching TRBD2. There are 21 residues in the CDR3. From germline, CDR1 is MDHEN and CDR2 SYDVKM. V lost 4 bases and J lost 1; bases outside the gene matches: 15. The CDR3 region has the DNA TGTGCCAGCAGTTCCGACCGACTAGCGGGGGGGGCAAGGGGTTCCTACAATGAGCAGTTCTTC. Amino acid sequence: CASSSDRLAGGARGSYNEQFF. The whole variable domain, filled in from reference TRBV28 and TRBJ2-1, reads DVKVTQSSRYLVKRTGEKVFLECVQDMDHENMFWYRQDPGLGLRLIYFSYDVKMKEKGDIPEGYSVSREKKERFSLILESASTNQTSMYLCASSSDRLAGGARGSYNEQFFGPGTRLTVL.

A single count supports this clone. The gene calls are TRBV27 and TRBJ2-6; D is unclear. This CDR3 region has 18 residues. Germline values: CDR1 MNHEY, CDR2 SMNVEV (reference sequence). Trimming stripped 5 bases from V and 1 base from J, with 18 bases between. CDR3 DNA sequence: TGTGCCAGCAGTCTTAATACTCCCACCGGGTCTGGGGCCAACGTCCTGACTTTC. Protein sequence: CASSLNTPTGSGANVLTF.

The chain couples TRBV6-5 to TRBJ2-7; 13 bases are shared with TRBD2. The ends lost 6 bases at V and 4 bases at J; junction bases unmatched: 6. The CDR3 is 15 amino acids. Germline V lookup: CDR1 MNHEY, CDR2 SVGAGI. CDR3 DNA: TGTGCCAGCAGCCCGGGACTAGCGGGACGGTACGAGCAGTACTTC. This encodes CASSPGLAGRYEQYF.